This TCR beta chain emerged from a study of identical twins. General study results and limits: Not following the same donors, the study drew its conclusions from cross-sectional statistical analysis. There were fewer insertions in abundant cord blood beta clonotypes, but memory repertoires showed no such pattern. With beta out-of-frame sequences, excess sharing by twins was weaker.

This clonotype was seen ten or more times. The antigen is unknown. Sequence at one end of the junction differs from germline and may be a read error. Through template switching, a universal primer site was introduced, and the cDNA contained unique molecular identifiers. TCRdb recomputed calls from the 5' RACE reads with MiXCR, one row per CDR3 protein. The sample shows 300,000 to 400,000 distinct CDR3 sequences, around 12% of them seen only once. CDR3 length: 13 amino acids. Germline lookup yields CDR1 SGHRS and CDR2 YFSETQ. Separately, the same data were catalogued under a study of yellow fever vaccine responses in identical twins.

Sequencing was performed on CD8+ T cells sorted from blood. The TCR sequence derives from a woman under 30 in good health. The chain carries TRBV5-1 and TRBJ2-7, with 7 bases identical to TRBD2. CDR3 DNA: TGTGCCAGCAGTCCGGGGAGGGGCTACGAGCAGTACTTC. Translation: CASSPGRGYEQYF.